This TCR beta chain emerged from a study of cytomegalovirus exposure and HLA in healthy donors. This CDR3 comprises 12 residues. Germline CDR1 is SQVTM and CDR2 is ANQGSEA. With 4 bases removed from V and 2 bases from J, the gap between germline ends came to 8 bases. Findings and limits, study-wide: A later analysis reported that several of the most significant clusters appeared to be linked to common viral pathogens, among them Epstein-Barr virus.

It was with 60 Vbeta and 13 Jbeta primers that the PCR ran. Method: immunoSEQ multiplex PCR; TCRdb's copy keeps in-frame clones and lacks some. This table holds around 120,000 clones, 70% to 80% found once. Comment on this clone: The antigen remains undetermined.

V usage is TRBV29-1 and J usage is TRBJ2-5; D unresolved. The source is a woman aged 18-29 years in good health and CMV-seronegative. Sequenced sample: PBMCs. The CDR3 loop reads CSVVSLQETQYF. The CDR3, as DNA: TGCAGCGTTGTAAGCTTACAAGAGACCCAGTACTTC. Using reference TRBV29-1 and TRBJ2-5 for the parts outside the CDR3, the full variable domain is SAVISQKPSRDICQRGTSLTIQCQVDSQVTMMFWYRQQPGQSLTLIATANQGSEATYESGFVIDKFPISRPNLTFSTLTVSNMSPEDSSIYLCSVVSLQETQYFGPGTRLLVL.